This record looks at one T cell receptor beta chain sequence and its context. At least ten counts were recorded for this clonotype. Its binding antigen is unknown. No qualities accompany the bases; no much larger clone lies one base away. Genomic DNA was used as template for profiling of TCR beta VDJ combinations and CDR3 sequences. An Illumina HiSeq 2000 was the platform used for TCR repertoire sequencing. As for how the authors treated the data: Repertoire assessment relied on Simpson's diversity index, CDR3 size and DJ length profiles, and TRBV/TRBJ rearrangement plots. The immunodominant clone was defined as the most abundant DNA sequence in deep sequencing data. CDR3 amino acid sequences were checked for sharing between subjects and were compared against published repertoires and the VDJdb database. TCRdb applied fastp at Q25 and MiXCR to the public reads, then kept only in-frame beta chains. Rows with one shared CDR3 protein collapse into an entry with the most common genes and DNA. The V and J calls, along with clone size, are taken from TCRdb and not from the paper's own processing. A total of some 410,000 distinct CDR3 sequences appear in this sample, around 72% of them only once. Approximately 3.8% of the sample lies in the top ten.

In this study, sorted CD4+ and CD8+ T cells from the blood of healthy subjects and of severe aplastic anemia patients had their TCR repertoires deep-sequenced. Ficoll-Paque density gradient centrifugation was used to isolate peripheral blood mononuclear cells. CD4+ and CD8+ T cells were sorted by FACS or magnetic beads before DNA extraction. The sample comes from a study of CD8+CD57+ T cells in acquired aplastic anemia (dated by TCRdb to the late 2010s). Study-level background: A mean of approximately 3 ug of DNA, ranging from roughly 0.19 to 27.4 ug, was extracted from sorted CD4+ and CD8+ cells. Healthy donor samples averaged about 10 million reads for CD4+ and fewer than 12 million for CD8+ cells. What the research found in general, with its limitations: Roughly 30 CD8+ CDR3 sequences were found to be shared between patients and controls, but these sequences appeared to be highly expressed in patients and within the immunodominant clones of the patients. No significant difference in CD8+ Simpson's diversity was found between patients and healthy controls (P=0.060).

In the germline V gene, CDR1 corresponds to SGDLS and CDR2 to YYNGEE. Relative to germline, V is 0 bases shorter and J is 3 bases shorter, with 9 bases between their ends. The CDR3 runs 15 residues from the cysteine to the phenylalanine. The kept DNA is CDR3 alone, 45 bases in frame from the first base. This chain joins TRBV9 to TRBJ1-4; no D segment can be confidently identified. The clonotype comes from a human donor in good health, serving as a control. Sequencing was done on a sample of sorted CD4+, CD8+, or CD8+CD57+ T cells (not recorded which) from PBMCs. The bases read TGTGCCAGCAGCGTAGCGTTAGGGTCTAATGAAAAACTGTTTTTT. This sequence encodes CASSVALGSNEKLFF.